Below are 6 T cell receptor beta chains sequenced from a single sample in a study of blood T cell repertoires in COVID-19. The table came from immunoSEQ multiplex PCR; TCRdb's copy has only in-frame clones and leaves some out. Counted here are approximately 480,000 clones, 75% to 90% occurring once; the ten biggest clones make up around 0.92%. Sequencing was performed on peripheral blood. The receptors were sampled from a man aged 18 to 30 with COVID-19, enrolled during active disease.

This chain connects TRBV6-5 to TRBJ2-3; 8 bases match TRBD2. Germline V lookup: CDR1 MNHEY, CDR2 SVGAGI. This CDR3 has 13 amino acids. The trim removed 10 bases at V and 5 bases at J, leaving 8 bases unmatched. CDR3 protein: CAIRAGAGDTQYF. In DNA, the CDR3 is TGTGCCATCAGAGCGGGAGCAGGAGATACGCAGTATTTT.

The chain uses TRBV6-5 and TRBJ2-2; D gene ambiguous. Germline CDR1 and CDR2: MNHEY and SVGAGI. The CDR3 runs 13 residues. Trimming stripped 2 bases from V and 6 bases from J, with 7 bases between. The CDR3 loop reads CASSYTSSGELFF. The CDR3 region has the DNA TGTGCCAGCAGTTACACTTCGTCCGGGGAGCTGTTTTTT.

Written as DNA, the CDR3 is TGCGCCAGCAGCCAAGATGGGGGCGGCTATGGCTACACCTTC. Protein product: CASSQDGGGYGYTF. J is TRBJ1-2 and V is TRBV4-1; maybe TRBD1 (6 bases). V lost 0 bases and J lost 4, with 9 bases in between. Germline values: CDR1 MGHRA, CDR2 YSYEKL. The length of the CDR3 is 14 residues.

A remark on this clone: Other DNA sequences in the sample encode the same CDR3. The CDR3 sequence: CASSSQETQYF. CDR3 DNA: TGCGCCAGCAGCTCGCAAGAGACCCAGTACTTC. The rearrangement links TRBV5-1 to TRBJ2-5, with D uncertain. Germline loops: CDR1 SGHRS, CDR2 YFSETQ. This CDR3 comprises 11 residues. Trimming shortened V by 3 bases and J by 2 bases, and 2 bases separated the two germline ends.

The gene calls are TRBV2 and TRBJ1-4; 11 bases agree with TRBD1. The J segment lost 7 bases and the V segment lost 7 bases, leaving 11 bases of the junction unmatched. Germline V gene data show CDR1 as SNHLY and CDR2 as FYNNEI. CDR3 size: 16 residues. The CDR3 DNA is TGTGCCAGCACCAGAAAGGTGGGGACAGGGGGTGAAAAACTGTTTTTT. Protein: CASTRKVGTGGEKLFF.

J is TRBJ2-1 and V is TRBV13, with 14 bases matching TRBD2. Germline CDR1 is PRHDT and CDR2 is FYEKMQ (reference sequence). The CDR3 length is 17 residues. After removal of 5 bases from V and 9 bases from J, the junction contained 12 bases not matched to a gene. CDR3 sequence reads: CASSGRLAGGPLAEQFF. The CDR3 DNA follows: TGTGCCAGCAGCGGAAGACTAGCGGGAGGGCCTCTCGCTGAGCAGTTCTTC.